The 20 T cell receptor beta chains given below trace back to one sample, sequenced in a study of blood T cell repertoires in COVID-19. Profiled with immunoSEQ multiplex PCR; TCRdb holds only in-frame clones, not every one. The sample carries roughly 250,000 clones, around 80% recorded once. Sequenced input: peripheral blood. These receptors were collected from a human donor in a cohort sampled during active COVID-19.

The rearrangement uses TRBV4-1 and TRBJ2-3, with a possible D match to TRBD2 (6 bases). CDR3 length equals 16 residues. Trimming left V 0 bases short and J 5 bases short, with 15 bases between. Germline V gene sequence: CDR1 MGHRA, CDR2 YSYEKL. The chain's CDR3 is CASSQDGGIGKDTQYF. The CDR3 DNA reads as TGCGCCAGCAGCCAAGATGGGGGGATAGGAAAAGATACGCAGTATTTT.

This chain uses TRBV27 with TRBJ1-2, with TRBD1 matching over 10 bases. CDR3 length: 14 amino acids. Germline V gives CDR1 MNHEY, CDR2 SMNVEV (reference sequence). Unmatched junction bases numbered 8, after V lost 5 bases and J lost 8 bases. CDR3 bases: TGTGCCAGCAGTCTCTCGACAGGGGGCGAAGGCTACACCTTC. Protein sequence: CASSLSTGGEGYTF.

This clone was observed many times. Other DNA sequences in the sample encode the same CDR3. The chain links TRBV24-1 to TRBJ2-7; D remains ambiguous. The V gene lost 3 bases and the J gene lost 0 bases, with 5 bases spanning the gap. Germline V CDR1 and CDR2: KGHDR, SFDVKD. The CDR3 contains 13 residues. The CDR3 loop reads CATSDPGSYEQYF. The CDR3 DNA follows: TGTGCCACCAGTGATCCGGGCTCCTACGAGCAGTACTTC.

V gene TRBV3-1 (or the pseudogene TRBV3-2) combines with J gene TRBJ1-4; TRBD1 is a possible D gene (5 bases). This CDR3 spans 17 amino acids. V was pared by 2 bases and J by 4 bases, with 17 bases between. The germline gives CDR1 LGHDT, CDR2 YNNKEL (reference sequence). CDR3 in DNA: TGTGCCAGCAGCCAATGGAGTTTTCAGGGCAATAATGAAAAACTGTTTTTT. It translates to CASSQWSFQGNNEKLFF.

The table lists this clone with a few counts. The genes are TRBV5-1 and TRBJ2-7, with D tentatively TRBD1 (6 bases). V was clipped by 0 bases and J by 0 bases, with 7 bases between them. The CDR3 covers 14 residues. Per the germline V gene, CDR1 is SGHRS and CDR2 is YFSETQ. This CDR3 reads CASSLGDNSYEQYF. The CDR3 DNA sequence: TGCGCCAGCAGCTTGGGGGACAACTCCTACGAGCAGTACTTC.

V is TRBV27 and J is TRBJ1-1; 7 bases are a match to TRBD1. Trimming cost V 7 bases and J 4 bases; bases outside gene matches: 9. This CDR3 contains 14 residues. Germline V CDR1 and CDR2: MNHEY, SMNVEV (reference sequence). The CDR3, as DNA: TGTGCCAGCACCCAACCAGGGGGAGGCACTGAAGCTTTCTTT. Protein product: CASTQPGGGTEAFF.

This clone has a handful of counts. The V call is TRBV7-3, the J call TRBJ1-3, with unresolved D. The CDR3 sequence is 13 residues long. Germline V gives CDR1 SGHTA, CDR2 FQGTGA. Between the trimmed V and J ends, which lost 4 bases and 3 bases, there was a span of 7 bases. CDR3 coding DNA: TGTGCCAGCAGCTCCGGAGATGGAAACACCATATATTTT. It encodes CASSSGDGNTIYF.

The chain uses TRBV4-1 and TRBJ2-7; the D gene is possibly TRBD1 (5 bases). The CDR3 covers 15 residues. V dropped 0 bases and J dropped 2 bases, with 11 bases sitting between them. Germline V CDR1 and CDR2: MGHRA, YSYEKL. In DNA, the CDR3 is TGCGCCAGCAGCCAAGACCGACAGTGGCCCTACGAGCAGTACTTC. Translated, it gives CASSQDRQWPYEQYF.

The CDR3 spells CASSESNVRAGNTIYF. The CDR3 DNA reads TGTGCCAGCAGTGAAAGCAATGTCAGGGCTGGAAACACCATATATTTT. The V call is TRBV6-1, the J call TRBJ1-3, with D tentatively TRBD1 (5 bases). This CDR3 is 16 amino acids long. Looked up from germline, CDR1 is MNHNS and CDR2 is SASEGT. V was trimmed by 2 bases and J by 2 bases, leaving 13 bases between them.

The chain is built from TRBV19 and TRBJ2-1, with TRBD2 identical over 14 bases. The CDR3 length is 15 residues. Germline loops: CDR1 LNHDA, CDR2 SQIVND (reference sequence). Unmatched junction bases numbered 6, after V lost 4 bases and J lost 10 bases. Here the CDR3 reads CASSTGTSGGREQFF. The CDR3 bases are TGTGCCAGTAGTACGGGGACTAGCGGGGGCCGAGAGCAGTTCTTC.

This rearrangement joins TRBV19 to TRBJ2-5, with unresolved D. V lost 4 bases and J 1 base, leaving 7 bases between the germline ends. This CDR3 has 13 residues. The V gene's germline CDR1 is LNHDA and CDR2 SQIVND (reference sequence). The CDR3 loop is CASSTGFQETQYF. CDR3 DNA sequence: TGTGCCAGTAGTACGGGTTTCCAAGAGACCCAGTACTTC. Using reference TRBV19 and TRBJ2-5 for the parts outside the CDR3, the full variable domain is DGGITQSPKYLFRKEGQNVTLSCEQNLNHDAMYWYRQDPGQGLRLIYYSQIVNDFQKGDIAEGYSVSREKKESFPLTVTSAQKNPTAFYLCASSTGFQETQYFGPGTRLLVL.

The chain is built from TRBV3-1 (or the pseudogene TRBV3-2) and TRBJ2-1; TRBD2 matches 7 bases. The CDR3 has 18 amino acids. Trimming took 4 bases from V and 0 from J; bases not matched to a gene: 12. CDR1 is LGHDT, CDR2 YNNKEL, per germline (reference sequence). CDR3 DNA sequence: TGTGCCAGCAGCCCGTTAGTGGTTTTAGCGGGCTCCTACAATGAGCAGTTCTTC. Its translation: CASSPLVVLAGSYNEQFF.

The chain combines TRBV12-3 or TRBV12-4 with TRBJ2-1; 7 bases map to TRBD2. Trimming removed 6 bases from V and 4 bases from J; junction bases left unmatched: 3. The CDR3 has 13 residues. CDR3 DNA sequence: TGTGCCAGCAGCAAGGGAGGGTACAATGAGCAGTTCTTC. It encodes CASSKGGYNEQFF.

The gene calls are TRBV18 and TRBJ2-1; 7 bases map to TRBD1. Germline trimming cut 3 bases from V and 8 bases from J; bases unmatched to any gene: 10. This CDR3 spans 15 amino acids. Germline V gene lookup returns CDR1 KGHSH and CDR2 LQKENI. The CDR3 loop is CASSPQQGLFDEQFF. CDR3 DNA: TGTGCCAGCTCACCTCAACAGGGGCTTTTTGATGAGCAGTTCTTC.

V is TRBV3-1 (or the pseudogene TRBV3-2) and J is TRBJ1-4, with D perhaps matching TRBD1 (6 bases). Per germline, CDR1 LGHDT and CDR2 YNNKEL (reference sequence). This CDR3 is built from 15 residues. V gave up 6 bases and J gave up 5 bases, with 16 bases separating them. The CDR3 DNA follows: TGTGCCAGCAGGTCGAGGACAGCAGAGAATGAAAAACTGTTTTTT. It codes for CASRSRTAENEKLFF.

The chain links TRBV20-1 to TRBJ1-2; 8 nucleotides align to TRBD1. CDR1 and CDR2 (germline): DFQATT, SNEGSKA (reference sequence). The CDR3 spans 11 residues. V dropped 4 bases and J dropped 6; count of bases not matched to a gene: 1. For the CDR3, the DNA is TGCAGTGCTACAGGGGGCAATGGCTACACCTTC. Amino acids: CSATGGNGYTF.

The chain is built from TRBV5-1 and TRBJ2-1, with D possibly matching TRBD1 (6 bases). V was pared by 4 bases and J by 6 bases, with 17 bases between. Germline CDR1 and CDR2: SGHRS and YFSETQ. This CDR3 comprises 15 residues. CDR3 sequence: CASSRTGNGGNEQFF. CDR3 DNA sequence: TGCGCCAGCAGCCGAACAGGGAATGGTGGCAATGAGCAGTTCTTC.

This sequence joins TRBV7-2 and TRBJ1-2, with TRBD1 identical over 9 bases. This CDR3 contains 15 residues. Germline V CDR1 and CDR2: SGHTA, FQGNSA. V dropped 5 bases and J dropped 5; count of bases not matched to a gene: 9. This CDR3 is CASSLGTGYEYGYTF. CDR3 nucleotides: TGTGCCAGCAGCCTCGGGACAGGGTACGAGTATGGCTACACCTTC.

This clone was recorded once. This chain uses TRBV18 with TRBJ1-2; D unclear. V shed 3 bases and J shed 2 bases, with 7 bases lying between them. The germline V gene encodes CDR1 KGHSH and CDR2 LQKENI. The CDR3 loop spans 13 amino acids. The chain's CDR3 is CASSPKQNYGYTF. The CDR3 DNA reads as TGTGCCAGCTCACCGAAACAGAACTATGGCTACACCTTC.

This rearrangement joins TRBV3-1 (or the pseudogene TRBV3-2) to TRBJ1-1, with D unresolved. This CDR3 contains 13 residues. Per germline, CDR1 LGHDT and CDR2 YNNKEL (reference sequence). Trimming removed 7 bases from V and 1 base from J, with 10 bases in between. This chain's CDR3 is CASTLRGNTEAFF. The CDR3 nucleotides are TGTGCCAGCACCCTACGTGGGAACACTGAAGCTTTCTTT.